This T cell receptor beta chain is from a study of cytomegalovirus exposure and HLA in healthy donors. Overall study findings and caveats: The authors enumerated around 150 TCR beta chains as linked to cytomegalovirus.

The PCR ran on 60 Vbeta and 13 Jbeta primers. Sequenced by immunoSEQ multiplex PCR; TCRdb stores in-frame clones only, minus some. This table has 40,000 to 45,000 clones, roughly 47% appearing once. This clone has just a few counts. Its antigen is unknown. In germline, CDR1 is SGDLS, CDR2 YYNGEE. The CDR3 spans 17 residues. V lost 4 bases and J lost 0; bases outside the gene matches: 8. The clonotype was recovered from a human donor in good health. V and J are TRBV9 and TRBJ1-3; 9 bases fit TRBD1. The sequenced sample consisted of PBMCs. The chain's CDR3 is CASSQTTGGSSGNTIYF. The DNA for the CDR3 is TGTGCCAGCAGCCAAACGACAGGGGGTTCCTCTGGAAACACCATATATTTT.